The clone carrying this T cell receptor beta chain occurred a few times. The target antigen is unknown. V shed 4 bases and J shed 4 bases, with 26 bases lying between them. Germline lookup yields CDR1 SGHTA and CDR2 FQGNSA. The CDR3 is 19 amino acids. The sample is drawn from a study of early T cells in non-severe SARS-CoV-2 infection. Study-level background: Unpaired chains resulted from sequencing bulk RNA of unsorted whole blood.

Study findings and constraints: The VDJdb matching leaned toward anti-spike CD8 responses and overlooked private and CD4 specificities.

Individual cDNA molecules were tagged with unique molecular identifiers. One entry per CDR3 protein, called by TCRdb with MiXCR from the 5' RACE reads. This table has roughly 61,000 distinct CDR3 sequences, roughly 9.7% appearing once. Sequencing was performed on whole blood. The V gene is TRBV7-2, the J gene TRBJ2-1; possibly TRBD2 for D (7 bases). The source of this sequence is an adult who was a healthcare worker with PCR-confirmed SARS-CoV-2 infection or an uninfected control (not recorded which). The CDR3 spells CASSSQGLAEPGPYNEQFF. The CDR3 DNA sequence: TGTGCCAGCAGCTCCCAGGGGCTAGCGGAGCCTGGTCCTTACAATGAGCAGTTCTTC.